One T cell receptor (beta chain) is described in this entry. The data are from a study of blood T cell repertoires in COVID-19. As for the study in general: COVID-19 samples from acute and convalescent phases originated in the United States, Italy and Spain. Sources were T cells, B-cell-depleted T cells, or PBMCs; the material itself was cDNA or gDNA.

V dropped 6 bases and J dropped 7; count of bases not matched to a gene: 4. Germline lookup yields CDR1 DFQATT and CDR2 SNEGSKA (reference sequence). CDR3 length: 11 residues. The authors' processing: Reference gene primer amplification in the assay estimated nucleated cell counts. The table came from immunoSEQ multiplex PCR; TCRdb's copy has only in-frame clones and leaves some out. V and J calls plus clone size are reproduced from that table; the DNA served to infer D and trimming. This sample has more than 200,000 clones; about 86% occur once, and the top ten carry approximately 4.4%. The sample was peripheral blood. The chain joins TRBV20-1 to TRBJ1-2, with 8 bases aligning to TRBD1. This receptor was identified in a man in his forties or fifties with active or convalescent COVID-19. The CDR3 region has the DNA TGCAGTGCCCAGGGGGCGCCTGGCTACACCTTC. Translation gives CSAQGAPGYTF.